The TCR beta chain described here comes from a study of tumor-infiltrating lymphocytes in primary liver carcinoma (dated 2017 in TCRdb). Regarding the study in general: About 5 patients with histopathologically diagnosed primary liver carcinoma underwent surgical resection in China between late 2015 and March 2016. TCRbeta repertoire sequencing, expression microarrays and whole-exome sequencing were combined in the study across five regions of each liver tumor, with adjacent normal tissue and blood also included. A total of 35 or so specimens from 5 patients went through TCRbeta repertoire sequencing, namely 25 tumor regions, 5 adjacent noncancerous liver tissues and 5 peripheral blood samples. Reproducibility between technical replicate repertoires was high, with correlation coefficients above 0.98 and mean shared-clone rates roughly 0.91. Hepatocellular carcinoma (four) or combined HCC and intrahepatic cholangiocarcinoma (one) was present in the five patients, who were three men and two women aged 30 to 69 years. The five patients had tumors of stage T1-T3 N0M0, with maximum diameters ranging from 4.2 to 10 cm. Samples yielded roughly 3.65 to 7.5 million productive TCRbeta reads; read depth did not differ significantly between tissue types.

The germline V gene (reference sequence) gives CDR1 as WNHNN and CDR2 as SYGVQD. Trimming removed 5 bases from V and 5 bases from J, leaving 9 bases between the germline ends. From its cysteine to its phenylalanine, the CDR3 spans 13 amino acids. Only the CDR3 region is kept as DNA, spanning 39 bases read in frame from base 1. The paper as a whole reports these results and caveats: With just 4 or 5 patients in the study, the authors point out that the findings should be validated in a larger study. The top 250 clones made up a significantly larger repertoire fraction in tumors than in blood (p = 0.039). Only the TCR beta chain was sequenced, so true repertoire diversity is likely underestimated because unpaired alpha chains were not captured. Repertoire overlap was found to be higher between tumor regions (mean approximately 35%) than between tumor-adjacent (around 17%) or tumor-blood (14%) pairs, consistent with antigen-driven expansion. Comparison of CD4+ and CD8+ T cell repertoires was precluded by the use of bulk unsorted samples.

A word on this clonotype: Its target antigen remains unknown. It has no much larger one-base neighbor in the sample; base qualities were not kept.

TRIzol reagent was used to extract blood RNA from unsorted whole blood, while the DNeasy Blood & Tissue kit provided the germline DNA. At the time of sampling, the patients had chronic HBV infection and had not received any treatment. Before surgery, approximately 3.7 milliliters of peripheral blood were drawn into K2EDTA tubes. A constant-region primer and ProtoScript II reverse transcriptase were used to reverse-transcribe TCRbeta-specific cDNA from 500 ng total RNA. TCRbeta libraries were built with three nested multiplex PCR rounds, a slightly modified ARM-PCR procedure. Multiplex TRBV1-TRBV30 forward primers and a Cbeta reverse primer were used in the first two PCR rounds, each of which was run for 9 to 11 cycles. Sample barcodes and Illumina adapters were attached in a final 25-cycle PCR using Deep VentR polymerase. Amplicons of 200-500 bp were gel-purified with a QIAquick gel extraction kit before sequencing. The TCRbeta amplicons were sequenced with 250-bp paired-end reads on an Illumina HiSeq 2500. Per the original workflow: Quality trimming of reads was performed with Trimmomatic v0.33, and paired reads were merged with FLASH v1.2.11 so that full CDR3 sequences could be recovered. V, D and J germline segments were assigned to the rearranged TCRbeta sequences using MiGEC v1.2.1b. Clonotype statistics and Shannon-Wiener diversity indices were computed with VDJtools v1.0.0. To cut down on sampling bias, every analysis after diversity analysis relied on just the 250 most abundant clonotypes from each sample. TCRdb's own reprocessing of the public reads used fastp at Q25 and MiXCR and kept productive beta chains. Rows matching on CDR3 protein sequence are summarized as one entry with the most common DNA and genes. V and J calls and clone size were set by TCRdb, not the authors. The sample has 150,000 to 200,000 distinct CDR3 sequences on record, 60% of them singletons. 72% of the sample comes from the top ten.

The V and J genes are TRBV10-1 and TRBJ2-2, with no confidently assigned D gene. Sequencing was done on a sample of peripheral blood. The source of this sequence is a man aged 40-49 years with primary liver carcinoma and hepatitis B virus infection. The CDR3 region reads CASSLDPTGELFF. The DNA sequence is TGCGCCAGCAGTCTTGACCCAACCGGGGAGCTGTTTTTT.